This note documents a single T cell receptor beta chain sequence. Its antigen specificity is not known. Base qualities are not at hand, and no much larger clone is one base apart. V is clipped by 6 bases and J by 0 bases, and the sequence between their germline boundaries is 15 bases long. Including the terminal cysteine and phenylalanine, the CDR3 comprises 15 residues. Only the CDR3 region is kept as DNA, spanning 45 bases read in frame from base 1. From the germline V gene (reference sequence), CDR1 is SGHKS and CDR2 is YYEKEE. Each collaborating institution followed its own protocols to collect whole blood in K2EDTA tubes. For TCRbeta analysis, collaborators shipped samples as frozen whole blood, isolated PBMCs, or DNA extracted from either of those sample types. This record belongs to a study of blood T cell repertoires in COVID-19 (TCRdb year 2020). Context from the whole study: Collaborator samples came from the United States, Italy and Spain and covered acute and convalescent phases of COVID-19. Where available, HLA class I and class II types were obtained from metadata supplied by the sample provider rather than from assay-based typing. The repertoires were released in a freely available public database meant as a resource for research on the immune response to SARS-CoV-2. Subjects who had been exposed to COVID-19, were actively infected with it, or had recovered from it provided the deeply sampled blood TCRbeta repertoires that made up the dataset. Samples were obtained from the ongoing ImmuneRACE study (first 160 participants) and from approximately 1,200 subjects provided by 6 global collaborators. A de-identified subject ID, COVID-19 status, age in years and sex were almost always included in the sample metadata. The prospective study material was composed of cDNA or gDNA derived from T cells, B-cell-depleted T cells, or PBMCs. The research as a whole found: The amount of clinical and demographic metadata varied by source and participant and was provided uncurated.

The immunoSEQ Assay, a bias-controlled multiplex PCR, was used to amplify TCRbeta CDR3 regions from genomic DNA. On the authors' methods: Within the assay, amplification of reference gene primers was used to estimate how many nucleated cells each sample contained. To quantify the absolute abundance of each unique TCRbeta CDR3 rearrangement, sequence reads were collapsed and filtered. Productive Simpson clonality was computed per sample as the square root of Simpson's diversity index over productive rearrangements. Here the immuneACCESS table is served through TCRdb, limited to in-frame sequences with V and J called. Missing clones are a known gap in these copies; in checked studies unresolved V genes cover under half, and the rest lacks a known reason. The DNA was the basis for D and trimming; V, J and clone size are from that table. This sample is represented by about 51,000 clones; around 87% of them were singletons. The ten largest account for over 5% of the sample.

Source material: peripheral blood. The chain joins TRBV5-5 to TRBJ1-1, with TRBD1 tentatively as D gene (5 bases match). The origin of this receptor is a man in his fifties or sixties with active COVID-19. For the CDR3, the sequence is CASTRGGGMNTEAFF. The nucleotides read TGTGCCAGCACCCGGGGCGGGGGAATGAACACTGAAGCTTTCTTT.